Ten or more counts support the clone carrying this T cell receptor (beta chain). Antigen unknown. With 4 bases removed from V and 2 bases from J, the gap between germline ends came to 8 bases. Germline V lookup: CDR1 SGHTA, CDR2 FQGNSA. The CDR3 is made up of 13 amino acids. These data are taken from a study of human T cells and chemical hapten exposure. General study findings and limits: TCRs exceeding a frequency of 1 in 1000 stayed unchanged under DPC sensitization. Expanded TCR sets contained significantly more large CDR3 similarity clusters than controls.

The time point denotes: pre-sensitization, week 0. The treatment here: therapeutic diphenylcyclopropenone sensitization with weekly scalp DPC. Every donor had alopecia and was 18 to 70 years old; all were suitable for DPC. Via MiXCR, TCRdb re-called the RACE reads, giving one row per CDR3 protein. The sample comprises tens of thousands of distinct CDR3 sequences, 9.5% to 13% of which are singletons, and about 5.2% rests with the top ten. The genes are TRBV7-2 and TRBJ2-5; tentatively, D is TRBD1 (6 bases). Here the sequenced sample was whole blood, taken in connection with sensitization to the hapten diphenylcyclopropenone (DPC). The clonotype was recovered from a woman in her fifties or sixties with alopecia areata. Some clones in this sample may be carry-over from other donors' samples. In nucleotides, the CDR3 is TGTGCCAGCAGCTGGGGGCAGCAAGAGACCCAGTACTTC. It translates to CASSWGQQETQYF.